This TCR beta chain is drawn from a study of neurological immune-mediated disorders. J gave up 6 bases and V 4 bases, and 9 bases lay outside the gene matches. CDR1 SGHRS and CDR2 YFSETQ come from the germline V gene. This CDR3 spans 16 amino acids. Time point meaning: longitudinal time-point 1 (baseline). It was by 5'RACE with 10-nucleotide random UMIs that the cDNA was made. TCRdb redid the calling of the 5' RACE reads with MiXCR, one entry per CDR3 protein. This table holds 35,000 to 45,000 distinct CDR3 sequences, 3% to 3.5% found once. This clonotype showed up many times. The sample comprised PBMCs. The genes are TRBV5-1 and TRBJ2-1; TRBD1 matches at 11 bases. This receptor was taken from a woman aged 55 to 70 with multiple sclerosis. The CDR3 coding sequence is TGCGCCAGCAGCCCTAGGGGACAGGGGGACTTCAATGAGCAGTTCTTC. Residues: CASSPRGQGDFNEQFF.